These 21 T cell receptor beta chains originate from one sample sequenced in a study of shared clonotypes between healthy human individuals. Assay used: immunoSEQ multiplex PCR; TCRdb lists only in-frame clones, some missing. This table has about 320,000 clones, roughly 87% appearing once. Source material: memory CD8+ T cells sorted from blood. Subset given: CD45RO+ cells pooled with CCR7-negative TemRA cells. The receptors originated from a man between 18 and 35 years old in good health.

V gene TRBV27 combines with J gene TRBJ2-7; D perhaps matches TRBD2 (5 bases). V lost 0 bases and J 4 bases, leaving 16 bases between the germline ends. CDR1 and CDR2 from the germline V gene are MNHEY and SMNVEV (reference sequence). CDR3 length equals 16 residues. The CDR3 loop is CASSLSRTLPGYEQYF. CDR3 DNA: TGTGCCAGCAGTTTATCCCGGACTCTACCGGGGTACGAGCAGTACTTC.

The V and J genes are TRBV11-3 and TRBJ2-1; D is tentatively TRBD1 or TRBD2 (5 bases each). Trimming shortened V by 6 bases and J by 7 bases, and 13 bases separated the two germline ends. The CDR3 loop spans 13 amino acids. CDR1 and CDR2 from the germline V gene are SGHNT and YENEEA. DNA for the CDR3: TGTGCCAGCAGTGAGGGGACGGGTAATGAGCAGTTCTTC. Protein product: CASSEGTGNEQFF.

Remarks on this clone: Possible read error: a much larger clone is one base away. In the same sample, other DNA sequences code for this CDR3. The V gene is TRBV5-6, the J gene TRBJ2-7; D ambiguous. The CDR3 extends over 11 amino acids. Trimming stripped 2 bases from V and 3 bases from J, with 3 bases between. CDR1 is SGHDT, CDR2 YYEEEE, per germline. CDR3 sequence (DNA): TGTGCCAGCAGCTTCGGCTACGAGCAGTACTTC. It translates to CASSFGYEQYF. The whole variable domain, remainder taken from reference TRBV5-6 and TRBJ2-7, is DAGVTQSPTHLIKTRGQQVTLRCSPKSGHDTVSWYQQALGQGPQFIFQYYEEEERQRGNFPDRFSGHQFPNYSSELNVNALLLGDSALYLCASSFGYEQYFGPGTRLTVT.

Concerning this clone itself: Other nucleotide sequences in the sample specify the same CDR3. The gene calls are TRBV27 and TRBJ2-7; D may be TRBD2 (7 bases). V lost 4 bases, J lost 0 bases, and 13 bases lay in between. CDR1 is MNHEY, CDR2 SMNVEV, per germline (reference sequence). This CDR3 is 15 amino acids long. The DNA for the CDR3 is TGTGCCAGCAGTTATGCCGCGGGGGCCTCCTACGAGCAGTACTTC. Amino acid sequence: CASSYAAGASYEQYF.

This chain joins TRBV29-1 and TRBJ2-1; D perhaps matches TRBD1 (5 bases). The CDR3 length is 13 residues. V was clipped by 4 bases and J by 6 bases, with 13 bases between them. Germline CDR1 SQVTM, CDR2 ANQGSEA. In DNA form, the CDR3 reads TGCAGCGTTGCGCGTGGGGCTGGCAATGAGCAGTTCTTC. Translation gives CSVARGAGNEQFF.

The J gene is TRBJ2-5, the V gene TRBV10-2; the match to TRBD2 covers 9 bases. Germline V gives CDR1 WSHSY, CDR2 SAAADI. Losses at the gene ends were 2 bases for V and 4 bases for J; bases not matched to a gene: 8. The CDR3 covers 16 residues. The CDR3 sequence is CASSEPAGGTGETQYF. CDR3 DNA: TGCGCCAGCAGTGAGCCGGCGGGGGGGACTGGAGAGACCCAGTACTTC.

This chain links TRBV30 with TRBJ1-1; TRBD1 is a possible D gene (6 bases). Trimming pared 4 bases from V and 1 base from J, leaving 10 bases between. Germline V gene lookup returns CDR1 GTSNPN and CDR2 SVGIG (reference sequence). There are 13 residues in the CDR3. This CDR3 is CAWTLQGNTEAFF. The DNA of the CDR3 is TGTGCCTGGACCCTACAGGGGAACACTGAAGCTTTCTTT.

The rearrangement links TRBV4-1 to TRBJ2-7, with D uncertain. The V gene's germline CDR1 is MGHRA and CDR2 YSYEKL. V lost 4 bases, J lost 0 bases, and 10 bases lay in between. This CDR3 comprises 14 residues. The CDR3 is CASSPLRTSYEQYF. The CDR3 nucleotides read TGCGCCAGCAGCCCTCTGAGGACCTCCTACGAGCAGTACTTC.

V is TRBV28 and J is TRBJ1-1; D is uncertain. CDR1 and CDR2 (germline): MDHEN, SYDVKM. V was trimmed by 6 bases and J by 6 bases, leaving 14 bases between them. The CDR3 sequence is 13 residues long. The CDR3 loop reads CASSPLGEAEAFF. DNA for the CDR3: TGTGCCAGCAGCCCCCTTGGGGAAGCTGAAGCTTTCTTT. The full variable domain, its missing parts supplied by reference TRBV28 and TRBJ1-1, is DVKVTQSSRYLVKRTGEKVFLECVQDMDHENMFWYRQDPGLGLRLIYFSYDVKMKEKGDIPEGYSVSREKKERFSLILESASTNQTSMYLCASSPLGEAEAFFGQGTRLTVV.

The chain employs TRBV6-1 and TRBJ2-1; 7 bases are shared with TRBD1. Germline CDR1 and CDR2: MNHNS and SASEGT. The junction had 7 bases not matched to a gene; V was cut back by 6 bases and J by 5 bases. This CDR3 has 14 amino acids. The CDR3 DNA reads TGTGCCAGCAGGACGGGACAGCTGAACAATGAGCAGTTCTTC. Translating gives CASRTGQLNNEQFF.

This rearrangement joins TRBV4-1 to TRBJ2-3; TRBD2 aligns across 10 bases. The CDR3 contains 18 residues. Looked up from germline, CDR1 is MGHRA and CDR2 is YSYEKL. The junction had 12 bases not matched to a gene; V was cut back by 3 bases and J by 3 bases. The CDR3 DNA sequence: TGCGCCAGCAGCCATGAACCGAGGACTAGCGGACAAACAGATACGCAGTATTTT. Residues: CASSHEPRTSGQTDTQYF.

The rearrangement joins TRBV7-8 to TRBJ2-2, with D unresolved. V dropped 5 bases and J dropped 2 bases, with 6 bases sitting between them. CDR1 SGHVS and CDR2 FQNEAQ come from the germline V gene. The CDR3 is 13 residues long. This chain's CDR3 is CASSLRNTGELFF. The CDR3 coding sequence is TGTGCCAGCAGCCTGAGAAACACCGGGGAGCTGTTTTTT.

The chain recombines TRBV7-9 with TRBJ2-7, with D perhaps being TRBD1 or TRBD2 (6 bases each). The germline V gene has CDR1 SEHNR and CDR2 FQNEAQ (reference sequence). The ends were cut back, 5 bases at V and 2 bases at J, with 19 bases in the middle. The CDR3 has 16 residues. CDR3 sequence: CASSTPRGGRPYEQYF. The CDR3 DNA reads TGTGCCAGCAGCACCCCCAGAGGGGGGCGGCCCTACGAGCAGTACTTC.

This clone was seen a handful of times. The rearrangement links TRBV25-1 to TRBJ2-1, with TRBD2 identical over 9 bases. The CDR3 length is 14 residues. The V gene end was trimmed by 9 bases and the J gene end by 6 bases; junction bases not matched to a gene: 9. CDR1 MGHDK and CDR2 SYGVNS come from the germline V gene. CDR3 DNA sequence: TGTGCCAGTGTAGGCGGGAGGGCCAGCAATGAGCAGTTCTTC. This translates into CASVGGRASNEQFF. The full variable domain, in which reference TRBV25-1 and TRBJ2-1 provide the parts outside the CDR3, is EADIYQTPRYLVIGTGKKITLECSQTMGHDKMYWYQQDPGMELHLIHYSYGVNSTEKGDLSSESTVSRIRTEHFPLTLESARPSHTSQYLCASVGGRASNEQFFGPGTRLTVL.

The chain links TRBV6-5 to TRBJ1-2, with D hard to call. The germline V gene has CDR1 MNHEY and CDR2 SVGAGI. The ends were cut back, 6 bases at V and 8 bases at J, with 16 bases in the middle. The CDR3 runs 13 residues. CDR3 amino acids: CASSPSSADGYTF. CDR3 sequence (DNA): TGTGCCAGCAGCCCCTCATCGGCGGACGGCTACACCTTC.

The gene calls are TRBV7-9 and TRBJ1-5; D is perhaps TRBD1 (5 bases). Germline CDR1 SEHNR, CDR2 FQNEAQ (reference sequence). This CDR3 is 13 amino acids long. V lost 3 bases and J lost 7, with 10 bases in between. In DNA, the CDR3 is TGTGCCAGCAGCTTGGGGCTGGGGCAGCCCCAGCATTTT. Translating gives CASSLGLGQPQHF.

V is TRBV6-5 and J is TRBJ2-7; D may be TRBD2 (7 bases). This CDR3 is built from 11 residues. Germline CDR1 is MNHEY and CDR2 is SVGAGI. V was trimmed by 6 bases and J by 6 bases, leaving 9 bases between them. The CDR3 loop reads CASRGGPEQYF. The CDR3 coding sequence is TGTGCCAGCAGGGGGGGGCCCGAGCAGTACTTC.

The chain employs TRBV27 and TRBJ2-3; D gene uncertain. Germline lookup yields CDR1 MNHEY and CDR2 SMNVEV (reference sequence). With 6 bases removed from V and 2 bases from J, the gap between germline ends came to 9 bases. The CDR3 has 13 amino acids. The CDR3 here is CASSRVSTDTQYF. The CDR3 region has the DNA TGTGCCAGCAGCCGCGTCTCCACAGATACGCAGTATTTT.

The chain links TRBV27 to TRBJ1-2; tentative D call: TRBD1 (6 bases). The CDR3 runs 16 residues. V shed 3 bases and J shed 1 base, with 15 bases lying between them. Germline V gene sequence: CDR1 MNHEY, CDR2 SMNVEV (reference sequence). CDR3 sequence (DNA): TGTGCCAGCAGTTTCCTCAGACAGGACCTTAACTATGGCTACACCTTC. This gives the protein CASSFLRQDLNYGYTF.

This chain links TRBV2 with TRBJ1-5; D unclear. The V gene lost 5 bases and the J gene lost 8 bases, with 19 bases spanning the gap. Germline loops: CDR1 SNHLY, CDR2 FYNNEI. The CDR3 has 15 amino acids. Here the CDR3 DNA reads TGTGCCAGCAGTCATCCGGCGGAGGACCCAAAGCCCCAGCATTTT. Translated: CASSHPAEDPKPQHF. Variable domain in full (rest from reference TRBV2 and TRBJ1-5): EPEVTQTPSHQVTQMGQEVILRCVPISNHLYFYWYRQILGQKVEFLVSFYNNEISEKSEIFDDQFSVERPDGSNFTLKIRSTKLEDSAMYFCASSHPAEDPKPQHFGDGTRLSIL.

This chain joins TRBV10-3 and TRBJ2-4; D possibly corresponds to TRBD1 (5 bases). The germline gives CDR1 ENHRY, CDR2 SYGVKD. This CDR3 region has 13 residues. V was cut by 2 bases and J by 10 bases, with 12 bases left in between. The CDR3 coding sequence is TGTGCCATCAGTGAGCGGGTAGGGGATATTCAGTACTTC. Protein sequence: CAISERVGDIQYF.